This T cell receptor (beta chain) was obtained from a study of T cell responses to AZD1222 COVID-19 vaccine. Concerning this clone: Antigen unknown.

Profiling relied on immunoSEQ multiplex PCR, and the TCRdb table lists in-frame clones only, not all of them. Among 45,000 to 55,000 clones listed, more than 60% were seen once. Whole-study findings and limits: It was only after the peak T cell response that any repertoires were sampled. Baseline antibody screening turned up just six or seven seropositive AZD1222 recipients. Donor demographics were predominantly white British with a female majority; clonal diversity may be underestimated. Spike-specific TCRs gained breadth and depth after people received two AZD1222 doses.

Sample: peripheral blood, taken on day 0 of MenACWY control vaccination. The clonotype originates from an adult in good health.

CDR3 sequence: CASRLGTGRIYGYTF. CDR3 nucleotide sequence: TGTGCCAGCAGGTTAGGGACAGGGAGGATCTATGGCTACACCTTC. The rearrangement joins TRBV2 to TRBJ1-2, with TRBD1 matching 9 bases. Trimming cost V 6 bases and J 4 bases; bases outside gene matches: 9. The length of the CDR3 is 15 residues. Germline CDR1 and CDR2: SNHLY and FYNNEI.